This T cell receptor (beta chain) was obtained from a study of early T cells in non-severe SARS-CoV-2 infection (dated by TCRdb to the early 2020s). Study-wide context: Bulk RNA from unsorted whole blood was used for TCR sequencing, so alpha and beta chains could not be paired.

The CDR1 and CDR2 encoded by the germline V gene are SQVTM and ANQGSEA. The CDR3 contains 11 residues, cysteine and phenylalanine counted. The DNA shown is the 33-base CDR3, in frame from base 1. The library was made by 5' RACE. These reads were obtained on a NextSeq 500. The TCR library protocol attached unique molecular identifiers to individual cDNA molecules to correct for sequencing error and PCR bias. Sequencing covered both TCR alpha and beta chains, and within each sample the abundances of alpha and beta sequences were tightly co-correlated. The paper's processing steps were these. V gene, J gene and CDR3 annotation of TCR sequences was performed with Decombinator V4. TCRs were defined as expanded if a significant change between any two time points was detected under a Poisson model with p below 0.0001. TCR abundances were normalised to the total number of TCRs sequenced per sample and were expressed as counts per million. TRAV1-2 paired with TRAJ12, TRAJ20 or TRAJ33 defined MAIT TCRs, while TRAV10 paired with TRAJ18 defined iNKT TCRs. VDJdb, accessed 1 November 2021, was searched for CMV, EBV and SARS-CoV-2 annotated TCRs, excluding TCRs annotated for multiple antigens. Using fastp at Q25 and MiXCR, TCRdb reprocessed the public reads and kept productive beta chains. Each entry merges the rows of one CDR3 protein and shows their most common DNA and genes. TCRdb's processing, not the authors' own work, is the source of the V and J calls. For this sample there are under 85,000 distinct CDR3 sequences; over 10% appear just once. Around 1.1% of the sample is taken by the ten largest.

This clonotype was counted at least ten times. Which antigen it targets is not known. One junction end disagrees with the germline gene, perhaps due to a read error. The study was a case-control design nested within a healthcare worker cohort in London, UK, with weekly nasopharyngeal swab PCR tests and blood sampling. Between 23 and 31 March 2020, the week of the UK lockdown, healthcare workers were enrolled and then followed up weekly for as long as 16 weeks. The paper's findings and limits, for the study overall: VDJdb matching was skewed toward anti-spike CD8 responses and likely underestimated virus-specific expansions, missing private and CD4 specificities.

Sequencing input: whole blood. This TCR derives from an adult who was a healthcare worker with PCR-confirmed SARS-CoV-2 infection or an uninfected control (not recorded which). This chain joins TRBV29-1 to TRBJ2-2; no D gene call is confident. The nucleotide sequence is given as TGCAGCGTTACAATGGCCGGAGAGCTGTTTTTT. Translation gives CSVTMAGELFF.